These T cell receptor beta chains were read from a single sample in a study of blood T cell repertoires in COVID-19. Sequenced by immunoSEQ multiplex PCR; TCRdb stores in-frame clones only, minus some. This table holds fewer than 250,000 clones, about nine tenths found once. What was sequenced was PBMCs or T cells enriched from blood (not recorded which). These receptors were obtained from a woman aged 25 to 39 with acute COVID-19. CDR3s include the opening cysteine and the closing phenylalanine or tryptophan. Each record gives: D gene, J gene, clone size, V gene, CDR3 protein, CDR3 DNA. D genes are given only for firm matches. For some rows the clone size is stated as once, few or many, or as a class when expanded; others skip it.

D gene: TRBD1; J gene: TRBJ1-4; clone size: once; V gene: TRBV7-2; CDR3 protein: CASSFGPTGGNEKLFF; CDR3 DNA: TGTGCCAGCAGCTTTGGCCCGACAGGGGGGAACGAAAAACTGTTTTTT
D gene: TRBD1; J gene: TRBJ1-2; clone size: .; V gene: TRBV5-6; CDR3 protein: CASSSSRTGWLWGTF; CDR3 DNA: TGTGCCAGCAGCTCATCGCGGACAGGGTGGCTTTGGGGCACCTTC
D gene: TRBD2; J gene: TRBJ2-3; clone size: .; V gene: TRBV7-9; CDR3 protein: CASSLAGGSTDTQYF; CDR3 DNA: TGTGCCAGCAGCTTAGCGGGGGGGAGCACAGATACGCAGTATTTT
D gene: TRBD2; J gene: TRBJ2-5; clone size: .; V gene: TRBV4-1; CDR3 protein: CASSQDRAPLAGEETQYF; CDR3 DNA: TGCGCCAGCAGCCAAGATAGAGCCCCACTAGCGGGGGAAGAGACCCAGTACTTC
D gene: .; J gene: TRBJ2-3; clone size: .; V gene: TRBV5-1; CDR3 protein: CASRPPARQGGADTQYF; CDR3 DNA: TGCGCCAGCAGACCCCCAGCGAGACAGGGAGGAGCAGATACGCAGTATTTT
D gene: TRBD1; J gene: TRBJ1-6; clone size: .; V gene: TRBV4-3; CDR3 protein: CASSQDPSGGLSSPLHF; CDR3 DNA: TGCGCCAGCAGCCAAGATCCCTCAGGGGGCTTAAGTTCACCCCTCCACTTT
D gene: .; J gene: TRBJ2-7; clone size: once; V gene: TRBV12-3/TRBV12-4; CDR3 protein: CASRYPGVMEQYF; CDR3 DNA: TGTGCCAGCAGGTACCCAGGGGTGATGGAGCAGTACTTC
D gene: TRBD1; J gene: TRBJ1-1; clone size: .; V gene: TRBV5-1; CDR3 protein: CASSLAPGGNTEAFF; CDR3 DNA: TGCGCCAGCAGCTTGGCCCCAGGGGGGAACACTGAAGCTTTCTTT
D gene: .; J gene: TRBJ1-5; clone size: .; V gene: TRBV24-1; CDR3 protein: CATSDSGDTNQPQHF; CDR3 DNA: TGTGCCACCAGTGATTCAGGGGACACGAATCAGCCCCAGCATTTT
D gene: .; J gene: TRBJ2-7; clone size: .; V gene: TRBV7-9; CDR3 protein: CASSPEEGPLYEQYF; CDR3 DNA: TGTGCCAGCAGCCCCGAGGAGGGCCCCTTATACGAGCAGTACTTC
D gene: .; J gene: TRBJ1-1; clone size: .; V gene: TRBV7-9; CDR3 protein: CASSPTIGGEAFF; CDR3 DNA: TGTGCCAGCAGCCCAACAATAGGGGGTGAAGCTTTCTTT
D gene: .; J gene: TRBJ1-1; clone size: .; V gene: TRBV7-9; CDR3 protein: CASSPPGQPEAFF; CDR3 DNA: TGTGCCAGCAGCCCCCCAGGGCAACCTGAAGCTTTCTTT
D gene: .; J gene: TRBJ2-7; clone size: once; V gene: TRBV6-5; CDR3 protein: CASSRDTSSYEQYF; CDR3 DNA: TGTGCCAGCTCCCGGGACACGAGCTCCTACGAGCAGTACTTC
D gene: .; J gene: TRBJ1-6; clone size: .; V gene: TRBV11-2; CDR3 protein: CASSLDHEGYNSPLHF; CDR3 DNA: TGTGCCAGCAGCTTAGATCATGAGGGCTATAATTCACCCCTCCACTTT
D gene: TRBD1; J gene: TRBJ2-1; clone size: .; V gene: TRBV20-1; CDR3 protein: CSASPLPDRGLIDEQFF; CDR3 DNA: TGCAGTGCTAGTCCCCTCCCCGACAGGGGACTTATTGATGAGCAGTTCTTC
D gene: .; J gene: TRBJ2-7; clone size: .; V gene: TRBV5-1; CDR3 protein: CASSLEVGLGGNEQYF; CDR3 DNA: TGCGCCAGCAGCTTGGAGGTGGGACTTGGCGGGAACGAGCAGTACTTC
D gene: .; J gene: TRBJ1-4; clone size: .; V gene: TRBV6-5; CDR3 protein: CASSYSGRVDEKLFF; CDR3 DNA: TGTGCCAGCAGTTACTCTGGCAGGGTAGATGAAAAACTGTTTTTT
D gene: .; J gene: TRBJ2-5; clone size: .; V gene: TRBV11-2; CDR3 protein: CASRHGQREKTQYF; CDR3 DNA: TGTGCCAGCAGACACGGACAGCGCGAAAAGACCCAGTACTTC
D gene: TRBD2; J gene: TRBJ2-1; clone size: .; V gene: TRBV12-3/TRBV12-4; CDR3 protein: CASSLARGLANFF; CDR3 DNA: TGTGCCAGCAGCTTGGCACGGGGACTAGCTAATTTCTTC
D gene: .; J gene: TRBJ1-5; clone size: .; V gene: TRBV11-2; CDR3 protein: CASSLGDRYNQPQHF; CDR3 DNA: TGTGCCAGCAGCTTGGGAGACCGGTACAATCAGCCCCAGCATTTT
D gene: TRBD1; J gene: TRBJ1-3; clone size: .; V gene: TRBV5-4; CDR3 protein: CASSQGQGASYSGNTIYF; CDR3 DNA: TGTGCCAGCAGCCAGGGACAGGGGGCGAGTTATTCTGGAAACACCATATATTTT
D gene: .; J gene: TRBJ1-1; clone size: .; V gene: TRBV10-3; CDR3 protein: CAIRREGWSTEAFF; CDR3 DNA: TGTGCCATCAGGAGGGAGGGGTGGTCGACTGAAGCTTTCTTT
D gene: .; J gene: TRBJ1-5; clone size: .; V gene: TRBV5-6; CDR3 protein: CASSDGRGQPQHF; CDR3 DNA: TGTGCCAGCAGCGATGGCAGGGGACAGCCCCAGCATTTT